Shown below are 13 T cell receptor beta chains from a single sample sequenced in a study of blood T cell repertoires in COVID-19. Generated by immunoSEQ multiplex PCR, the TCRdb table keeps only in-frame clones and is missing some. There are over 200,000 clones in the sample; 84% occur only once, and about 2% lies in the top ten. Sequenced sample: PBMCs or T cells enriched from blood (not recorded which). The receptor source for this set is a man aged 60 to 75 who had recovered from COVID-19.

This clone has only one observation. The chain combines TRBV4-3 with TRBJ2-1; D might be TRBD2 (5 bases). The CDR3 sequence is 15 residues long. The V and J ends lost 0 bases and 9 bases respectively, with 15 bases between them. Looked up from germline, CDR1 is LGHNA and CDR2 is YSLEER. CDR3 region: CASSQEVGGGLEQFF. CDR3 nucleotide sequence: TGCGCCAGCAGCCAAGAAGTCGGTGGAGGCCTTGAGCAGTTCTTC.

The V call is TRBV19, the J call TRBJ1-2, with D possibly TRBD1 on 6 matching bases. V was trimmed by 2 bases and J by 5 bases, leaving 15 bases between them. The CDR3 is made up of 15 amino acids. Per the germline V gene, CDR1 is LNHDA and CDR2 is SQIVND (reference sequence). The CDR3 nucleotides are TGTGCCAGTAGTATACGAGACGGGACAAGTTATGGCTACACCTTC. It translates to CASSIRDGTSYGYTF.

The chain is built from TRBV4-2 and TRBJ1-6; D ambiguous. This CDR3 has 14 residues. Trimming left V 0 bases short and J 8 bases short, with 8 bases between. From germline, CDR1 is LGHNA and CDR2 YNFKEQ. CDR3 loop: CASSQEHTYSPLHF. DNA for the CDR3: TGTGCCAGCAGCCAAGAGCACACCTATTCACCCCTCCACTTT.

The chain is built from TRBV2 and TRBJ1-1; D remains unclear. Germline lookup yields CDR1 SNHLY and CDR2 FYNNEI. The V and J ends lost 4 bases and 1 base respectively, with 7 bases between them. The CDR3 has 13 amino acids. CDR3 loop: CASSGQENTEAFF. CDR3 nucleotide sequence: TGTGCCAGCAGTGGACAAGAGAACACTGAAGCTTTCTTT.

The V and J genes are TRBV14 and TRBJ2-3; the D gene is possibly TRBD2 (5 bases). Germline assignment: CDR1 SGHDN and CDR2 FVKESK. The CDR3 spans 15 residues. Trimming left V 1 base short and J 3 bases short, with 11 bases between. CDR3 protein: CASSQGPGKTDTQYF. For the CDR3, the DNA is TGTGCCAGCAGCCAAGGTCCGGGAAAGACAGATACGCAGTATTTT.

This chain connects TRBV7-9 to TRBJ2-1, with a possible D match to TRBD2 (7 bases). CDR3 size: 16 residues. V was cut by 1 base and J by 7 bases, with 17 bases left in between. Germline CDR1 and CDR2: SEHNR and FQNEAQ (reference sequence). CDR3 residues: CASSLEGGRRRNEQFF. As DNA, the CDR3 is TGTGCCAGCAGCTTAGAGGGGGGGCGCAGAAGAAATGAGCAGTTCTTC.

The rearrangement joins TRBV19 to TRBJ1-4; 7 nucleotides line up with TRBD1. J lost 6 bases, V lost 9 bases, and 10 bases had no gene match. Looked up from germline, CDR1 is LNHDA and CDR2 is SQIVND (reference sequence). The CDR3 has 14 amino acids. The CDR3 here is CASRERGRYEKLFF. CDR3 bases: TGTGCCAGCAGAGAGAGGGGGCGGTATGAAAAACTGTTTTTT.

The chain has TRBV7-9 and TRBJ1-6; 7 nucleotides agree with TRBD1. CDR3 length: 13 amino acids. Germline CDR1 SEHNR, CDR2 FQNEAQ (reference sequence). The junction had 5 bases not matched to a gene; V was cut back by 5 bases and J by 10 bases. In DNA form, the CDR3 reads TGTGCCAGCAGCCGACAGGGACAATCACCCCTCCACTTT. Amino acid sequence: CASSRQGQSPLHF.

The chain is built from TRBV5-4 and TRBJ1-6; 7 bases agree with TRBD1. The CDR3 spans 15 residues. The germline CDR1 and CDR2 sequences are SGHNT and YYREEE (reference sequence). J gave up 6 bases and V 4 bases, and 7 bases lay outside the gene matches. In nucleotides, the CDR3 is TGTGCCAGCAGCGCCTCGGGACAGACTAATTCACCCCTCCACTTT. Amino acids: CASSASGQTNSPLHF.

The rearrangement uses TRBV29-1 and TRBJ1-2; TRBD1 might be the D (6 bases). This CDR3 contains 11 residues. Trimming stripped 5 bases from V and 5 bases from J, with 9 bases between. Germline V gives CDR1 SQVTM, CDR2 ANQGSEA. CDR3: CSVRGAYGYTF. The DNA of the CDR3 is TGCAGCGTTCGGGGGGCGTATGGCTACACCTTC.

The chain uses TRBV4-3 and TRBJ2-2; 14 positions agree with TRBD2. This CDR3 contains 17 residues. The V gene end was trimmed by 1 base and the J gene end by 4 bases; junction bases not matched to a gene: 2. Per germline, CDR1 LGHNA and CDR2 YSLEER. The DNA for the CDR3 is TGCGCCAGCAGCCAAGGACTAGCGGGGGGGTTCACCGGGGAGCTGTTTTTT. Its protein product is CASSQGLAGGFTGELFF.

This sequence joins TRBV11-2 and TRBJ1-1, with TRBD1 matching 10 bases. Germline assignment: CDR1 SGHAT and CDR2 FQNNGV. The V and J ends lost 6 bases and 5 bases, in that order; junction bases with no gene match: 6. The CDR3 spans 14 residues. The DNA for the CDR3 is TGTGCCAGCAGATATGGACAGGGGGGGACTGAAGCTTTCTTT. Translating gives CASRYGQGGTEAFF.

The chain combines TRBV18 with TRBJ1-2, with 7 positions matching TRBD1. Per germline, CDR1 KGHSH and CDR2 LQKENI. The CDR3 is made up of 14 amino acids. V gave up 4 bases and J gave up 4 bases; unmatched junction bases: 6. CDR3 amino acids: CASSLTGDPYGYTF. Here the CDR3 DNA reads TGTGCCAGCTCACTTACAGGGGATCCCTATGGCTACACCTTC.